This T cell receptor beta chain came from a study of patients and donors after allogeneic stem cell transplantation. TCRdb ran MiXCR on the RT-PCR reads and lists one entry per CDR3 protein. The sample holds roughly 250,000 distinct CDR3 sequences, 12% to 15% seen once. This clonotype was counted between two and nine times. The CDR3 has 12 residues. V lost 5 bases, J lost 10 bases, and 9 bases lay in between. Germline assignment: CDR1 SEHNR and CDR2 FQNEAQ (reference sequence). The sequence was collected from a human donor who was either an allogeneic HSCT recipient or a stem cell or donor lymphocyte infusion donor (not recorded which). It is not recorded whose cells these are; they may come from a transplant donor. What was sequenced was blood, either unsorted or a sorted T cell fraction (not recorded which). The rearrangement links TRBV7-9 to TRBJ1-6, with D maybe TRBD1 (6 bases). Here the CDR3 DNA reads TGTGCCAGCAGCCGAGGGGGGTCACCCCTCCACTTT. It translates to CASSRGGSPLHF.